This TCR beta chain derives from a study of control samples from healthy donors and cancer patients. The CDR3 totals 15 residues. The germline CDR1 and CDR2 sequences are KGHDR and SFDVKD. V lost 3 bases and J lost 4, with 15 bases in between. Produced via immunoSEQ multiplex PCR; TCRdb's table is partial and in-frame only. The sample yields roughly 120,000 clones, approximately 89% seen once. V gene TRBV24-1 combines with J gene TRBJ2-7; tentatively, D is TRBD1 (6 bases). Sequencing input: blood. This TCR came from a man in his forties or fifties in good health. This CDR3 is CATSDPMTGTYEQYF. CDR3 DNA sequence: TGTGCCACCAGTGATCCAATGACAGGTACTTACGAGCAGTACTTC.